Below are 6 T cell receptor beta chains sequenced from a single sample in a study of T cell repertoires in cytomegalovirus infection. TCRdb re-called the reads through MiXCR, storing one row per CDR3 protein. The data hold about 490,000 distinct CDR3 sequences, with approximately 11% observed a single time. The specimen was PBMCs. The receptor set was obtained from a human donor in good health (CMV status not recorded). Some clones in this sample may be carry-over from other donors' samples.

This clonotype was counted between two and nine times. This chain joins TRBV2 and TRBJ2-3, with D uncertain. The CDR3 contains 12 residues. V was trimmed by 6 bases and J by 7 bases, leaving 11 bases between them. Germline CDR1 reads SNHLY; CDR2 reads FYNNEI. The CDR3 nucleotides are TGTGCCAGCAGCCCCCGATCCCATACGCAGTATTTT. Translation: CASSPRSHTQYF.

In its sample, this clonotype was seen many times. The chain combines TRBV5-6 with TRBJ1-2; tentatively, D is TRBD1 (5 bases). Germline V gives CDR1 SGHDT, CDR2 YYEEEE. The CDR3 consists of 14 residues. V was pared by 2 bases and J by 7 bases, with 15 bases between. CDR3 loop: CASSFQGDRSGYTF. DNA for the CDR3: TGTGCCAGCAGCTTCCAGGGTGACCGCTCTGGCTACACCTTC.

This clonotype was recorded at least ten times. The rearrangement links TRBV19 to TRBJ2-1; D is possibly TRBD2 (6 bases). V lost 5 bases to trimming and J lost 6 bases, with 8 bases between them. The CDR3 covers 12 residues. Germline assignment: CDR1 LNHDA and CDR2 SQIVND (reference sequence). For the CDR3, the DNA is TGTGCCAGTAGTTCCGGGGGCAATGAGCAGTTCTTC. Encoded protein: CASSSGGNEQFF.

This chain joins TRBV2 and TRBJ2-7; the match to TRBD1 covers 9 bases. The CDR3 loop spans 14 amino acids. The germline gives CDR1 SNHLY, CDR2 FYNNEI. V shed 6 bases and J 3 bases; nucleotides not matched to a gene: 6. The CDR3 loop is CASSRTGAYYEQYF. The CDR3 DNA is TGTGCCAGCAGCCGGACAGGGGCATACTACGAGCAGTACTTC.

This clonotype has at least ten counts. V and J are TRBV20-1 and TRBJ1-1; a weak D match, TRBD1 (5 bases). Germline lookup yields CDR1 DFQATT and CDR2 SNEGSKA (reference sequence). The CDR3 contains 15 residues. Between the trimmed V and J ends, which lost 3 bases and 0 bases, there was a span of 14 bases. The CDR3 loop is CSARDGGVLNTEAFF. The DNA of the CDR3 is TGCAGTGCTAGGGACGGAGGGGTCCTGAACACTGAAGCTTTCTTT.

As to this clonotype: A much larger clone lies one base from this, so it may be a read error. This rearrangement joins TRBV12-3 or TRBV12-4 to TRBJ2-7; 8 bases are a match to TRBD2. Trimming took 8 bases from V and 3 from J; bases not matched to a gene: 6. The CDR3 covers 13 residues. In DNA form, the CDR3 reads TGTGCCAGCGAACTAGCGGATCTCTACGAGCAGTACTTC. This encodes CASELADLYEQYF.